This T cell receptor (beta chain) emerged from a study of OX40 agonist ivuxolimab in advanced cancers. Across the study: People who had prior anti-PD-1, anti-PD-L1 or anti-CTLA-4 therapy could take part, and about 37% had some. Partial responses were recorded for three patients, including one with hepatocellular carcinoma and two with cutaneous melanoma.

In germline, CDR1 is LNHDA, CDR2 SQIVND (reference sequence). This CDR3 has 13 residues. J lost 6 bases, V lost 7 bases, and 3 bases had no gene match. Using immunoSEQ multiplex PCR, the repertoire was profiled, and TCRdb retains in-frame clones only, with some absent. The table lists roughly 53,000 clones, over 80% of them singletons. The receptor comes from an adult with an advanced solid tumor such as melanoma, head and neck, liver or kidney cancer. The rearrangement joins TRBV19 to TRBJ2-1, with 10 bases that match TRBD1. Sequencing used CD4+ or CD8+ T cells sorted from blood, obtained in a trial of the OX40 agonist ivuxolimab. The CDR3 here is CASKRTGGNEQFF. The CDR3 bases are TGTGCCAGTAAACGGACAGGGGGCAATGAGCAGTTCTTC.